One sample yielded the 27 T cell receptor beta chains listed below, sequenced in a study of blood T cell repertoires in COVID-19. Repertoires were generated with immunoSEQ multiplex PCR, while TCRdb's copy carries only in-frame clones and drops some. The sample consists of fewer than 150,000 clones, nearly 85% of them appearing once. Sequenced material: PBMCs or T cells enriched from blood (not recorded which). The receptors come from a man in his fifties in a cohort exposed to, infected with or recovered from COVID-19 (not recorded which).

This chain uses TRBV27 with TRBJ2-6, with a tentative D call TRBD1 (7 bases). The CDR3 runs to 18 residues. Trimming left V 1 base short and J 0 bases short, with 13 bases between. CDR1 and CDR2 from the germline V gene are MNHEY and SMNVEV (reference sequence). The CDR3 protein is CASSLWSGGGSGANVLTF. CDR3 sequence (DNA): TGTGCCAGCAGTTTATGGTCAGGGGGAGGCTCTGGGGCCAACGTCCTGACTTTC.

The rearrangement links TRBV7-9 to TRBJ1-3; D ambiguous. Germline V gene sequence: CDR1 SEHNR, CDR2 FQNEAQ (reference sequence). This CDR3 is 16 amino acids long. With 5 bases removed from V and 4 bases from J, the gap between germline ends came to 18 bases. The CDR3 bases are TGTGCCAGCAGCCTATCCCCACCCGTCTGGGGAAACACCATATATTTT. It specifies CASSLSPPVWGNTIYF. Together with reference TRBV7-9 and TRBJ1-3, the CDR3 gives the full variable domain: DTGVSQNPRHKITKRGQNVTFRCDPISEHNRLYWYRQTLGQGPEFLTYFQNEAQLEKSRLLSDRFSAERPKGSFSTLEIQRTEQGDSAMYLCASSLSPPVWGNTIYFGEGSWLTVV.

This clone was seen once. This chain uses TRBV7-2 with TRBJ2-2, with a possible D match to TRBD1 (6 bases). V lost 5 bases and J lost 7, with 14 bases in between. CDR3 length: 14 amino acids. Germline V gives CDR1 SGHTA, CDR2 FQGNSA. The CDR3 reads CASSPPGDGGELFF. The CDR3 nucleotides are TGTGCCAGCAGCCCTCCAGGGGACGGCGGGGAGCTGTTTTTT.

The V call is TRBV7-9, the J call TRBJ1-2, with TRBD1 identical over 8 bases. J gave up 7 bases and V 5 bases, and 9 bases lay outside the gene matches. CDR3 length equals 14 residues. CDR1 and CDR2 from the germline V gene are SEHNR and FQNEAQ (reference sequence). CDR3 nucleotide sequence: TGTGCCAGCAGCCCAGGACAGGGATCAAGTGGCTACACCTTC. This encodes CASSPGQGSSGYTF.

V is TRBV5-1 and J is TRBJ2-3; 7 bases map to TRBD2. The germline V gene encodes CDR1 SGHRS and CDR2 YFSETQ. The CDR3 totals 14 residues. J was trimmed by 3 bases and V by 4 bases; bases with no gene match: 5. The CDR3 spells CASSVRLATDTQYF. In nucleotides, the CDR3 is TGCGCCAGCAGCGTCCGACTAGCTACAGATACGCAGTATTTT.

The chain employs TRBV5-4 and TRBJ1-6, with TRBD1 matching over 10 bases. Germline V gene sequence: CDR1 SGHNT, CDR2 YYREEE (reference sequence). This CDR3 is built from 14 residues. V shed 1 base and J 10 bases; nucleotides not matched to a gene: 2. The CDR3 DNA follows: TGTGCCAGCAGCTTGACGGACAGGGGGTCACCCCTCCACTTT. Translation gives CASSLTDRGSPLHF.

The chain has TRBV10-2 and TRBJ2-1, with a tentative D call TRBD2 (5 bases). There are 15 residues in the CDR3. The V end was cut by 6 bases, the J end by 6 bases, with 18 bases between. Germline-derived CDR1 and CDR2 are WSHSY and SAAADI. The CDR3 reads CASSQGLSPGNEQFF. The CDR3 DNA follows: TGCGCCAGCAGCCAAGGACTCTCCCCCGGCAATGAGCAGTTCTTC.

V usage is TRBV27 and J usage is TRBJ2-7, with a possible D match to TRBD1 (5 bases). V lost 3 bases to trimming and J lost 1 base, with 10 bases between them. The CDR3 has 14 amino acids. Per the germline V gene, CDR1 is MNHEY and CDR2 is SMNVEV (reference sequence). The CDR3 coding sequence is TGTGCCAGCAGTTTTTCTCAGGGATCCTACGAGCAGTACTTC. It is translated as CASSFSQGSYEQYF.

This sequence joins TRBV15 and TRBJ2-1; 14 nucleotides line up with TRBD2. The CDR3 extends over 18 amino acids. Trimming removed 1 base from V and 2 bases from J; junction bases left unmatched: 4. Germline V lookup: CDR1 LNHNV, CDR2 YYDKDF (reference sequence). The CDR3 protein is CATSRGGTSGSTYNEQFF. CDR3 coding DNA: TGTGCCACCAGCAGAGGTGGGACTAGCGGGAGTACCTACAATGAGCAGTTCTTC.

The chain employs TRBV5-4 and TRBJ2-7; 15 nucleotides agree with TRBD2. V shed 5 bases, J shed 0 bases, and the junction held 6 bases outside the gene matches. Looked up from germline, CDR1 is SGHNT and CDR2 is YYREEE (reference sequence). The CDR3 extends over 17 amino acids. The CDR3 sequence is CASRVGTSGGSSYEQYF. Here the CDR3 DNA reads TGTGCCAGCAGGGTAGGGACTAGCGGGGGGAGCTCCTACGAGCAGTACTTC.

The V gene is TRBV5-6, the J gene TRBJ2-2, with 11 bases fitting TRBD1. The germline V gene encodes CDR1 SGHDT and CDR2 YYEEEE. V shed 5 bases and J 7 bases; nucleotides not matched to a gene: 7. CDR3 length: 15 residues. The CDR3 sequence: CASSLWTGGFGELFF. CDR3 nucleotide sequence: TGTGCCAGCAGTTTATGGACAGGGGGCTTCGGGGAGCTGTTTTTT.

The CDR3 nucleotides read TGTGCCAGCAGCCGCCCGACGGGGTTCATTAAACCCCAGCATTTT. This sequence encodes CASSRPTGFIKPQHF. The chain combines TRBV5-4 with TRBJ1-5; no reliable D call. The CDR3 contains 15 residues. Trimming removed 4 bases at V and 10 bases at J, with 21 bases between. The V gene's germline CDR1 is SGHNT and CDR2 YYREEE (reference sequence).

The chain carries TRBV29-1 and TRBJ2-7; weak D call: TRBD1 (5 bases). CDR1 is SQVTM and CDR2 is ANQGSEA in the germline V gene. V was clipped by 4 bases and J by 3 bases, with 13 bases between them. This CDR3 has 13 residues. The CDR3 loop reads CSVGISQGYEQYF. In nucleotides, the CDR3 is TGCAGCGTTGGGATCAGCCAGGGCTACGAGCAGTACTTC.

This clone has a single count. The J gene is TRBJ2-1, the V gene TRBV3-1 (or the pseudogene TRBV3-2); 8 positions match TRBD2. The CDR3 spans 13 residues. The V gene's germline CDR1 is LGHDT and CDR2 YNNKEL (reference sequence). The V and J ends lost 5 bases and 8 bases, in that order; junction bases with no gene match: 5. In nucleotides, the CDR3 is TGTGCCAGCAGCGAAAGCGGGAGAGATGAGCAGTTCTTC. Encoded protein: CASSESGRDEQFF.

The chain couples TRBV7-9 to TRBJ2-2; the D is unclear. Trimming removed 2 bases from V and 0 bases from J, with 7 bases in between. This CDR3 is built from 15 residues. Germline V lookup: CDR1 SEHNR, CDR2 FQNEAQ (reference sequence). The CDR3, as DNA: TGTGCCAGCAGCTTATCCCCCGCGAACACCGGGGAGCTGTTTTTT. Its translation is CASSLSPANTGELFF.

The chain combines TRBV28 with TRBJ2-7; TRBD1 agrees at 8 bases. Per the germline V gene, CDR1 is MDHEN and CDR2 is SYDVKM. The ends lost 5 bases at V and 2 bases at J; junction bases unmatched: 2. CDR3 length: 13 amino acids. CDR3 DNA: TGTGCCAGCAGTGTGGGACAGGCCTACGAGCAGTACTTC. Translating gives CASSVGQAYEQYF.

This chain's CDR3 is CASNLLGLAGNTGELFF. In DNA form, the CDR3 reads TGTGCCAGCAACCTACTGGGACTAGCGGGAAACACCGGGGAGCTGTTTTTT. The chain has TRBV27 and TRBJ2-2; 13 bases agree with TRBD2. CDR3 length equals 17 residues. V gave up 7 bases and J gave up 2 bases; unmatched junction bases: 7. The germline gives CDR1 MNHEY, CDR2 SMNVEV (reference sequence).

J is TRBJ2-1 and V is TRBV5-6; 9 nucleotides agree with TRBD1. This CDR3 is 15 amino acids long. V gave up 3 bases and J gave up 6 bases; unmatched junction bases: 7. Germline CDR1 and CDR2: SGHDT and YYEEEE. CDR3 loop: CASSSGQGWFNEQFF. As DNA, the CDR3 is TGTGCCAGCAGCTCGGGACAGGGTTGGTTCAATGAGCAGTTCTTC.

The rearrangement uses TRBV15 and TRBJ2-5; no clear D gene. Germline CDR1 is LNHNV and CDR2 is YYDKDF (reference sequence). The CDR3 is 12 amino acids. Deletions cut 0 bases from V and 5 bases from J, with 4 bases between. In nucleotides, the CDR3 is TGTGCCACCAGCAGAGATCGGGAGACCCAGTACTTC. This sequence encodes CATSRDRETQYF.

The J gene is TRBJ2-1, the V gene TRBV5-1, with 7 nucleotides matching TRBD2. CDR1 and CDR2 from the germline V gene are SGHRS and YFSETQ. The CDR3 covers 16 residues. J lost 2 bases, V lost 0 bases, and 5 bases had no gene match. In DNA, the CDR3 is TGCGCCAGCAGCTTGGGACTAGCACCGCCCTACAATGAGCAGTTCTTC. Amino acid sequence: CASSLGLAPPYNEQFF.

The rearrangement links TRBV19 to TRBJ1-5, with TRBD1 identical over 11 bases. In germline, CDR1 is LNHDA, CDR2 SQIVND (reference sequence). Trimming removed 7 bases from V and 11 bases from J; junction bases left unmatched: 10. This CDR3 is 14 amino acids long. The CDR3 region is CASTSDRGLATQHF. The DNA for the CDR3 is TGTGCCAGTACCTCGGACAGGGGGCTGGCGACCCAGCATTTT.

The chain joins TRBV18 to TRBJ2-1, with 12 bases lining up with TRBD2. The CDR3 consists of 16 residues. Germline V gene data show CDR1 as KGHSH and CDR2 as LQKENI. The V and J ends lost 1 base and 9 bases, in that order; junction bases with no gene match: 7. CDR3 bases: TGTGCCAGCTCACCACAGGCTAGCGGGAGGGCCGGTGAGCAGTTCTTC. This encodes CASSPQASGRAGEQFF. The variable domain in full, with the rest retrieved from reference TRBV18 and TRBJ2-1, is NAGVMQNPRHLVRRRGQEARLRCSPMKGHSHVYWYRQLPEEGLKFMVYLQKENIIDESGMPKERFSAEFPKEGPSILRIQQVVRGDSAAYFCASSPQASGRAGEQFFGPGTRLTVL.

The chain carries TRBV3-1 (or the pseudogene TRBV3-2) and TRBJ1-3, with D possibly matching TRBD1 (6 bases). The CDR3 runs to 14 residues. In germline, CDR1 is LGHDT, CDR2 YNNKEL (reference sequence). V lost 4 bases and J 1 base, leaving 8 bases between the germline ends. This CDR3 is CASSLGTSGNTIYF. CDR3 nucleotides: TGTGCCAGCAGCCTAGGGACATCTGGAAACACCATATATTTT.

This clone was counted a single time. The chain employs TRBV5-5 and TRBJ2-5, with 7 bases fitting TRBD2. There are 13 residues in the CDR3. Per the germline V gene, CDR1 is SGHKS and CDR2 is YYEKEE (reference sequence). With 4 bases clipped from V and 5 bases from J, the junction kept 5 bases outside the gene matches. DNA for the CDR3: TGTGCCAGCAGCGGGGGACTACGGGAGACCCAGTACTTC. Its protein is CASSGGLRETQYF. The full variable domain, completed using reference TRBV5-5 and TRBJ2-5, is DAGVTQSPTHLIKTRGQQVTLRCSPISGHKSVSWYQQVLGQGPQFIFQYYEKEERGRGNFPDRFSARQFPNYSSELNVNALLLGDSALYLCASSGGLRETQYFGPGTRLLVL.

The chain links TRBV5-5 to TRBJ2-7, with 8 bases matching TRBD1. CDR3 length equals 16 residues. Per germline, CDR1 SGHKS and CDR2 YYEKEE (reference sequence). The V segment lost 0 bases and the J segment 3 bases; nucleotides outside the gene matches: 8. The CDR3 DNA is TGTGCCAGCAGCTTGGATCTAGGACAGGGCCTCTACGAGCAGTACTTC. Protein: CASSLDLGQGLYEQYF.

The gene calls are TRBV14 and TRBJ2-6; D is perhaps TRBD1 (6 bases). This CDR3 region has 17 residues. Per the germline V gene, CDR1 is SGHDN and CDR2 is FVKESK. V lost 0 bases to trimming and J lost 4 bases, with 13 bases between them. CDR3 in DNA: TGTGCCAGCAGCCAAGAACAGGGTTTGGCCGGGGCCAACGTCCTGACTTTC. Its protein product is CASSQEQGLAGANVLTF.

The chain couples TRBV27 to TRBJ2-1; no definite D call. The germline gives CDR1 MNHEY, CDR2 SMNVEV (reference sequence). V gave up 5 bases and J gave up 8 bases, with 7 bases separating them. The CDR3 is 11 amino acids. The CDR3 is CASSPGDEQFF. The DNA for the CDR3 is TGTGCCAGCAGTCCCGGAGATGAGCAGTTCTTC.